Listed below are T cell receptor beta chains from one sample, sequenced in a study of identifying expanded T cells in peripheral blood. Sequenced by immunoSEQ multiplex PCR; TCRdb stores in-frame clones only, minus some. Found here are 100,000 or so clones, roughly 88% of them singletons; the top ten hold roughly 14%. Sequenced material: blood. The receptors here all came from a person aged 18 to 75 in good health. CDR3s include the opening cysteine and the closing phenylalanine or tryptophan. The D gene is left open where the match is weak. A row's size may be missing; if present it is once, few, many or a size class.

abundance,d_gene,j_gene,v_gene,CDR3aa,CDR3nt
-,-,TRBJ1-2,TRBV28,CASSPPGHNYGYTF,TGTGCCAGCAGTCCACCCGGACACAACTATGGCTACACCTTC
-,-,TRBJ2-1,TRBV10-3,CAISESKSEQFF,TGTGCCATCAGTGAGTCGAAAAGTGAGCAGTTCTTC
-,-,TRBJ2-2,TRBV19,CASSIVALPPGELFF,TGTGCCAGTAGTATAGTAGCCCTCCCACCCGGGGAGCTGTTTTTT
-,-,TRBJ1-2,TRBV2,CASSAWADNYGYTF,TGTGCCAGCAGTGCTTGGGCGGATAACTATGGCTACACCTTC
-,-,TRBJ1-3,TRBV5-1,CASSQDPSGNTIYF,TGCGCCAGCAGCCAGGACCCCTCTGGAAACACCATATATTTT
-,-,TRBJ2-7,TRBV4-1,CASQIGYAGRDEQYF,TGCGCCAGCCAGATAGGGTACGCAGGGCGGGACGAGCAGTACTTC
-,TRBD2,TRBJ2-3,TRBV15,CATSREFPSGEGTDTQYF,TGTGCCACCAGCAGAGAGTTTCCTAGCGGGGAAGGCACAGATACGCAGTATTTT
once,-,TRBJ1-1,TRBV5-5,CASSWDPHPGTEAFF,TGTGCCAGCAGCTGGGACCCCCACCCCGGGACTGAAGCTTTCTTT
-,TRBD2,TRBJ2-3,TRBV28,CASGLALDTQYF,TGTGCCAGCGGACTAGCGTTAGATACGCAGTATTTT
-,-,TRBJ2-7,TRBV7-3,CASSSGDGSYEQYF,TGTGCCAGCAGCTCCGGGGACGGCTCCTACGAGCAGTACTTC
-,TRBD1,TRBJ1-1,TRBV28,CASRERTGMNTEAFF,TGTGCCAGCAGAGAGAGGACAGGGATGAACACTGAAGCTTTCTTT
-,TRBD2,TRBJ2-7,TRBV7-2,CASSQQGLAGGGEQYF,TGTGCCAGCAGCCAGCAGGGGCTAGCGGGGGGAGGTGAGCAGTACTTC
-,-,TRBJ2-2,TRBV18,CASSPDQVHTGELFF,TGTGCCAGCTCACCCGATCAGGTGCACACCGGGGAGCTGTTTTTT
-,-,TRBJ1-5,TRBV5-4,CASSFGGGGSNQPQHF,TGTGCCAGCAGCTTTGGAGGGGGTGGGAGCAATCAGCCCCAGCATTTT
once,-,TRBJ1-5,TRBV9,CASSVGTGQPQHF,TGTGCCAGCAGCGTAGGTACGGGGCAGCCCCAGCATTTT
many,-,TRBJ2-5,TRBV5-1,CASSLVASQETQYF,TGCGCCAGCAGCTTGGTAGCCAGCCAAGAGACCCAGTACTTC
-,-,TRBJ2-7,TRBV6-1,CASPRDGNSYEQYF,TGTGCCAGCCCAAGAGATGGGAACTCCTACGAGCAGTACTTC
-,TRBD2,TRBJ2-1,TRBV5-4,CASSLGGGTYYNEQFF,TGTGCCAGCAGCTTGGGCGGGGGGACTTACTACAATGAGCAGTTCTTC
-,TRBD1,TRBJ2-3,TRBV18,CASSPLDRGTDTQYF,TGTGCCAGCTCACCCCTAGACAGGGGGACAGATACGCAGTATTTT
-,-,TRBJ2-1,TRBV10-3,CAIRTGTGDGEQFF,TGTGCCATCAGAACAGGGACCGGGGATGGTGAGCAGTTCTTC
-,-,TRBJ2-7,TRBV21-1,CASDPQNRVHEQYF,TGTGCCAGCGACCCACAAAACAGGGTCCACGAGCAGTACTTC
-,-,TRBJ1-4,TRBV7-9,CASSPPTEEKLFF,TGTGCCAGCAGCCCTCCTACCGAAGAAAAACTGTTTTTT
-,TRBD1,TRBJ1-2,TRBV28,CASSSAGGDYGYTF,TGTGCCAGCAGTTCCGCAGGGGGAGACTATGGCTACACCTTC
-,-,TRBJ2-5,TRBV9,CASSVLDEGTQYF,TGTGCCAGCAGCGTATTAGATGAGGGGACCCAGTACTTC
-,-,TRBJ1-2,TRBV18,CASSPPTGSYGYTF,TGTGCCAGCTCACCACCAACAGGGAGCTATGGCTACACCTTC
-,-,TRBJ1-1,TRBV19,CASSQGQNTEAFF,TGTGCCAGTAGTCAGGGGCAGAACACTGAAGCTTTCTTT
few,-,TRBJ2-3,TRBV5-1,CASSVTGLTDTQYF,TGCGCCAGCAGCGTAACCGGGCTCACAGATACGCAGTATTTT
-,-,TRBJ1-2,TRBV9,CASSEGDGPGYYGYTF,TGTGCCAGCAGCGAGGGAGACGGCCCAGGGTACTATGGCTACACCTTC
-,TRBD1,TRBJ2-1,TRBV7-9,CASSLVWAGGSYNEQFF,TGTGCCAGCAGCTTAGTGTGGGCAGGGGGCTCCTACAATGAGCAGTTCTTC
-,-,TRBJ1-2,TRBV27,CASSTRVGSQAYGYTF,TGTGCCAGCTCCACCCGGGTAGGCAGTCAAGCCTATGGCTACACCTTC
-,TRBD1,TRBJ2-5,TRBV30,CAWSVGLGRGQQETQYF,TGTGCCTGGAGTGTTGGTCTAGGCAGGGGGCAGCAAGAGACCCAGTACTTC
-,-,TRBJ2-7,TRBV6-1,CASSTGGADRYEQYF,TGTGCCAGTTCTACAGGGGGGGCGGACCGGTACGAGCAGTACTTC
-,-,TRBJ1-1,TRBV28,CASSPLGPTITEAFF,TGTGCCAGCAGTCCCCTAGGGCCGACCATCACTGAAGCTTTCTTT
few,-,TRBJ2-7,TRBV10-3,CAIRSGVYEQYF,TGTGCCATCAGATCCGGGGTCTACGAGCAGTACTTC
-,-,TRBJ2-7,TRBV7-9,CASSLGASRGSYEQYF,TGTGCCAGCAGCTTAGGGGCAAGTAGGGGATCCTACGAGCAGTACTTC
-,-,TRBJ1-4,TRBV6-5,CASKTVAEGEKLFF,TGTGCCAGCAAAACAGTCGCCGAAGGCGAAAAACTGTTTTTT
-,TRBD2,TRBJ2-3,TRBV6-6,CASGGRASTQYF,TGTGCCAGCGGTGGGAGGGCTTCGACGCAGTATTTT
once,-,TRBJ2-3,TRBV7-9,CASSLVAARDTQYF,TGTGCCAGCAGCTTAGTAGCGGCGCGGGATACGCAGTATTTT
-,-,TRBJ2-5,TRBV18,CASSPILTGQKETQYF,TGTGCCAGCTCACCGATCCTGACAGGTCAGAAAGAGACCCAGTACTTC
-,-,TRBJ1-3,TRBV28,CASSLLGQLSGNTIYF,TGTGCCAGCAGTTTATTAGGCCAACTCTCTGGAAACACCATATATTTT
-,-,TRBJ2-7,TRBV19,CASSRSPDRFYEQYF,TGTGCCAGTAGTAGGAGCCCGGACAGATTCTACGAGCAGTACTTC
-,-,TRBJ2-5,TRBV12-5,CASGLQETQYF,TGTGCTAGTGGTTTACAAGAGACCCAGTACTTC
-,-,TRBJ2-7,TRBV6-5,CASSPGARPYEQYF,TGTGCCAGCAGTCCGGGGGCCAGACCCTACGAGCAGTACTTC
-,TRBD1,TRBJ1-3,TRBV19,CASGQGQRNTIYF,TGTGCCAGCGGACAGGGACAAAGAAACACCATATATTTT
-,TRBD2,TRBJ2-1,TRBV5-6,CASSITSGRYNEQFF,TGTGCCAGCAGCATCACTAGCGGGCGGTACAATGAGCAGTTCTTC
-,-,TRBJ2-3,TRBV7-6,CASSLGTDTQYF,TGTGCCAGCTCCCTGGGCACAGATACGCAGTATTTT
-,-,TRBJ1-1,TRBV5-1,CASSLGLNTEAFF,TGCGCCAGCAGCTTGGGACTAAACACTGAAGCTTTCTTT
-,-,TRBJ2-3,TRBV11-1,CASSLSPQGRTDTQYF,TGTGCCAGCAGCTTATCCCCACAGGGCCGCACAGATACGCAGTATTTT
-,-,TRBJ2-7,TRBV5-6,CASSLKGTYEQYF,TGTGCCAGCAGCTTGAAAGGCACCTACGAGCAGTACTTC
-,-,TRBJ2-3,TRBV7-9,CASSLRTRDTQYF,TGTGCCAGCAGCCTGCGAACAAGAGATACGCAGTATTTT
-,TRBD1,TRBJ2-3,TRBV19,CASSIRKTGGTDTQYF,TGTGCCAGTAGTATACGAAAGACAGGGGGCACAGATACGCAGTATTTT
once,-,TRBJ1-2,TRBV5-3,CARSASGGEIGTYGYTF,TGTGCCAGAAGCGCCTCAGGAGGGGAAATAGGTACCTATGGCTACACCTTC
-,-,TRBJ1-1,TRBV7-8,CASSSADQLVAFF,TGTGCCAGCAGTTCAGCGGACCAGTTAGTAGCTTTCTTT
-,TRBD2,TRBJ2-3,TRBV28,CASSLWGRARSTDTQYF,TGTGCCAGCAGTTTATGGGGGAGGGCTAGAAGCACAGATACGCAGTATTTT
-,-,TRBJ2-2,TRBV2,CASSEGQANTGELFF,TGTGCCAGCAGTGAAGGGCAGGCGAACACCGGGGAGCTGTTTTTT
-,-,TRBJ2-5,TRBV18,CASSPLGGQETQYF,TGTGCCAGCTCACCATTGGGCGGGCAAGAGACCCAGTACTTC
-,-,TRBJ2-7,TRBV6-6,CASSYSRVGYEQYF,TGTGCCAGCAGTTACTCCCGAGTTGGTTACGAGCAGTACTTC
-,-,TRBJ1-6,TRBV6-1,CASGGAGSPLHF,TGTGCCAGTGGGGGGGCAGGTTCACCCCTCCACTTT
-,-,TRBJ2-2,TRBV15,CATSFLRTTNTGELFF,TGTGCCACCAGCTTTCTCCGGACAACGAACACCGGGGAGCTGTTTTTT
-,TRBD1,TRBJ1-5,TRBV28,CASSRDRGSLWQHF,TGTGCCAGCAGCCGGGACAGGGGTAGCTTATGGCAGCATTTT